The clone carrying this T cell receptor beta chain was recorded once. This entry is derived from a study of T cells in tuberculosis. Indicated time point: new active TB diagnosis, blood taken before or within 7 days of starting treatment. Sequencing used immunoSEQ multiplex PCR; TCRdb keeps in-frame clones, though not all of them. The table shows tens of thousands of clones, with approximately 93% occurring only once. The TCR comes from an adult with tuberculosis. Sample: PBMCs, taken at tuberculosis diagnosis.

The CDR3 DNA reads TGTGCCAGCAGTTTGGGTGGCTTCGACAGGACCGATGGCTACACCTTC. Translation gives CASSLGGFDRTDGYTF. The chain has TRBV28 and TRBJ1-2; D possibly corresponds to TRBD1 (6 bases). With 3 bases removed from V and 6 bases from J, the gap between germline ends came to 20 bases. The CDR3 totals 16 residues. CDR1 and CDR2 (germline): MDHEN, SYDVKM.